This T cell receptor beta chain was sequenced for a study of T cells in tuberculosis (dated by TCRdb to about 2018). Study-level background: In the study, CD1B tetramers and high-throughput TCR immunosequencing were combined to characterize T cells specific for the mycobacterial lipid antigen glucose monomycolate (GMM). With around 10 people per group, a South African clinical cohort compared IGRA-negative adolescents, IGRA-positive adolescents with latent tuberculosis, and adults with active tuberculosis. PBMC from active tuberculosis patients were archived either before standard anti-tuberculosis treatment began or within 7 days of its start.

Overall results and qualifications from the work: An accuracy of under 90% (AUROC about 0.91) was reached by a classifier using the diverse GMM-specific repertoire, compared with around 70% accuracy when GEM motif frequencies were used. Shorter CDR3-alpha lengths in active tuberculosis patients partly drove the smaller NN-distances, and the TCR-beta difference was not statistically significant. Which clinical samples got chosen depended on the availability of cryopreserved specimens, and the active tuberculosis cases were adults, whereas the controls were adolescents. Active tuberculosis TCR-alpha repertoires showed smaller mean NN-distances to GMM-specific TCRs than IGRA-negative controls, suggesting clonal expansion of these TCRs.

TCR libraries were generated with the immunoSEQ multiplex PCR assay, using TCR-beta and/or TCR-alpha/delta assays for each sample. The amplified TCR libraries were sequenced using the Illumina high-throughput platform. On the study's bioinformatics: Clustering and dimensionality reduction relied on pairwise TCRdist distances among GMM-specific receptors from T cells that were either sorted ex vivo or expanded in vitro. Each clinical repertoire received a mean NN-distance score, defined as the average TCRdist to the nearest 10% of tetramer-positive reference sequences. GEM TCR motif frequency was calculated as the fraction of unique TCRs that matched known GEM sequences in V/J usage and CDR3 length. Active tuberculosis was classified by linear discriminant analysis with leave-one-out cross-validation, implemented in scikit-learn. Sourced from immuneACCESS, this table was stored by TCRdb with only in-frame sequences that have V and J called. A share of the clones is absent; for the studies checked, an unresolved V gene accounts for under half, and the remainder has no known explanation. V, J and clone size derive from that table, while D and trimming were established from the DNA sequence. In this sample the table shows about 34,000 clones, 80% to 95% of which occur a single time. The ten largest clones add up to 9.5% to 12% of the sample.

From cysteine to phenylalanine, the CDR3 is 14 amino acids long. The DNA shown is the 42-base CDR3, in frame from base 1. The germline V gene encodes CDR1 SGHTA and CDR2 FQGTGA. The V end gives up 2 bases and the J end 5 bases, leaving 4 bases in the junction not matched to a gene. This clone was counted a single time. Which antigen it targets is not known. No much larger clone exists at a distance of one base, and base qualities are not known. The time point label for this specimen denotes: new active TB diagnosis, blood taken before or within 7 days of starting treatment. The patients with active tuberculosis were newly diagnosed, HIV-seronegative South African adults aged 18 years or older. Confirmation of active tuberculosis was based on positive sputum smear microscopy and/or a positive M. tuberculosis culture. Immunosequencing was performed on unsorted cryopreserved PBMC, with some 98,000 T cells per clinical donor covered on average.

The sequence is built from TRBV7-3 and TRBJ1-1, and 8 bases in between align with TRBD1. This TCR derives from an adult with tuberculosis. Sequencing was performed on PBMCs, taken at tuberculosis diagnosis. The sequenced DNA is TGTGCCAGCAGCTTAGAACGGACAGGGACTGAAGCTTTCTTT. The resulting protein is CASSLERTGTEAFF.